This T cell receptor beta chain was profiled in a study of cytomegalovirus exposure and HLA in healthy donors. Study summary: A preliminary data release comprised 80 million to 95 million unique TCRs obtained from HLA-typed donors. The study placed approximately 78% of its roughly 400 genotyped donors in the Caucasian-associated ancestry cluster.

Amplification used 60 Vbeta primers and 13 Jbeta primers. Only in-frame clones appear in the TCRdb table, and some are missing; sequencing was by immunoSEQ multiplex PCR. The data contain 45,000 to 75,000 clones, approximately 70% of them singletons. Per the germline V gene, CDR1 is LGHNT and CDR2 is FRNRAP. The CDR3 sequence is 13 residues long. Trimming pared 6 bases from V and 0 bases from J, leaving 7 bases between. The receptor's source is an older woman in good health and CMV-seropositive. Material: PBMCs. V is TRBV12-5 and J is TRBJ2-3; D ambiguous. CDR3: CASGPFSTDTQYF. As DNA, the CDR3 is TGTGCTAGTGGCCCCTTTAGCACAGATACGCAGTATTTT.